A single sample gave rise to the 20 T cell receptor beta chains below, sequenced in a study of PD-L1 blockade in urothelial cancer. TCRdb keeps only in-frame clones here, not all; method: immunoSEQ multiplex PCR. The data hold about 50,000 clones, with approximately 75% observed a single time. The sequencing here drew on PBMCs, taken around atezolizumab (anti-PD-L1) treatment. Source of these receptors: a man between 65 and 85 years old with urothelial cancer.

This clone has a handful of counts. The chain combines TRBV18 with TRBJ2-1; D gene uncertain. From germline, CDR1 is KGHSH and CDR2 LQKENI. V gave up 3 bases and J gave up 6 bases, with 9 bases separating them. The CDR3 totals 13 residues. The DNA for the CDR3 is TGTGCCAGCTCACCCCCCTTCCTCAATGAGCAGTTCTTC. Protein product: CASSPPFLNEQFF.

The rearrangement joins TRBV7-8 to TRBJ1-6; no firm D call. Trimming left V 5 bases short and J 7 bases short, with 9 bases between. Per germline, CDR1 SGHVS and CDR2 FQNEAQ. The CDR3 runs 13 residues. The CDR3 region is CASSHAGNSPLHF. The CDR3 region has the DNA TGTGCCAGCAGCCACGCGGGGAATTCACCCCTCCACTTT.

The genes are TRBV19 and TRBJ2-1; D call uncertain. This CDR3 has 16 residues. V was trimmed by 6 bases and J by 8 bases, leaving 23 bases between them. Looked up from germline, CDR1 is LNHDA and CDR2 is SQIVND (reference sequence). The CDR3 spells CASSRIKAANTHEQFF. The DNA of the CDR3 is TGTGCCAGTAGCCGTATAAAGGCGGCCAATACCCATGAGCAGTTCTTC.

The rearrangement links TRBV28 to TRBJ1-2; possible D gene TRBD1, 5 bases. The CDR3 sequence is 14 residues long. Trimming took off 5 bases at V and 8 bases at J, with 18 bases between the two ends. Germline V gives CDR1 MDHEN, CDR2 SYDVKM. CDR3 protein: CASSGASSAHGYTF. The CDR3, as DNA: TGTGCCAGCAGTGGGGCATCCTCGGCTCACGGCTACACCTTC.

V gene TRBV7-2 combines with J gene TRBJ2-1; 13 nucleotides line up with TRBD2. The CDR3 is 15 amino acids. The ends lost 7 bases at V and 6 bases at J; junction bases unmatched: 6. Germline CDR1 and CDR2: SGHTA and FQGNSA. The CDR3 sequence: CASTPGLAGSNEQFF. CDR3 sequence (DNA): TGTGCCAGCACCCCGGGACTAGCGGGGTCCAATGAGCAGTTCTTC.

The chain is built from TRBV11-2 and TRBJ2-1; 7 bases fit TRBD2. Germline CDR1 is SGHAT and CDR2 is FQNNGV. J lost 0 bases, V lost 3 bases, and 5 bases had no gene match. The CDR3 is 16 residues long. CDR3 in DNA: TGTGCCAGCAGCTTCACTAGCGCCACCTCCTACAATGAGCAGTTCTTC. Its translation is CASSFTSATSYNEQFF. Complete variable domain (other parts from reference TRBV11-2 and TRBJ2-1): EAGVAQSPRYKIIEKRQSVAFWCNPISGHATLYWYQQILGQGPKLLIQFQNNGVVDDSQLPKDRFSAERLKGVDSTLKIQPAKLEDSAVYLCASSFTSATSYNEQFFGPGTRLTVL.

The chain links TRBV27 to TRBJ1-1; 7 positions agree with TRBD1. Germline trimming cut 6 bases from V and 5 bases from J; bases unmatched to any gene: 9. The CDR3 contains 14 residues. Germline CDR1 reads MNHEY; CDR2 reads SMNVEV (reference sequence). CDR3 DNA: TGTGCCAGCAGGGCGACGGGACAGAGGACTGAAGCTTTCTTT. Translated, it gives CASRATGQRTEAFF.

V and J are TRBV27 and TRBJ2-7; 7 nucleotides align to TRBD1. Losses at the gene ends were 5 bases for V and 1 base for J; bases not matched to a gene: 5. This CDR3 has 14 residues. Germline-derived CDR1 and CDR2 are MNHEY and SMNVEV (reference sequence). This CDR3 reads CASSKRGLSYEQYF. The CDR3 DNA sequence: TGTGCCAGCAGTAAAAGGGGGCTATCCTACGAGCAGTACTTC.

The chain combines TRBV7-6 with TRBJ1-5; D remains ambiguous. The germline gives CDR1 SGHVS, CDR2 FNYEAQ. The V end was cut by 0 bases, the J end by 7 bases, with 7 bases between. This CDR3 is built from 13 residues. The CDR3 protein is CASSLAGSQPQHF. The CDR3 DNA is TGTGCCAGCAGCTTAGCCGGTTCCCAGCCCCAGCATTTT.

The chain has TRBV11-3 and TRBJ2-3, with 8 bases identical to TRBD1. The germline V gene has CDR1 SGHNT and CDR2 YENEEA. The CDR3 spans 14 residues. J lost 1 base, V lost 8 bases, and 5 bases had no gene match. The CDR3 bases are TGTGCCAGCTCGGACAGGGATGGCACAGATACGCAGTATTTT. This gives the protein CASSDRDGTDTQYF.

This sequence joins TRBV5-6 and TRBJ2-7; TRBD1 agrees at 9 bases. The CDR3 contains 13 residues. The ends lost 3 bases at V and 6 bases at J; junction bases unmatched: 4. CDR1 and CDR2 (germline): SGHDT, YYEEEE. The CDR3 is CASSWGTGSEQYF. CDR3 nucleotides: TGTGCCAGCAGCTGGGGGACAGGGAGCGAGCAGTACTTC.

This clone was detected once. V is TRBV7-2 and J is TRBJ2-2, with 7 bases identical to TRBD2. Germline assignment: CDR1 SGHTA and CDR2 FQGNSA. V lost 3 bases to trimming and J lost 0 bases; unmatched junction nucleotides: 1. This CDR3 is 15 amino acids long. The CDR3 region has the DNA TGTGCCAGCAGCTTTGGGGGGGCGAACACCGGGGAGCTGTTTTTT. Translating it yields CASSFGGANTGELFF.

The CDR3 loop is CASSLRTGGDEQYF. CDR3 nucleotides: TGTGCCAGCAGCCTCCGGACAGGGGGCGACGAGCAGTACTTC. The chain employs TRBV7-6 and TRBJ2-7; 11 bases line up with TRBD1. The length of the CDR3 is 14 residues. V lost 5 bases, J lost 5 bases, and 5 bases stayed unmatched. In germline, CDR1 is SGHVS, CDR2 FNYEAQ.

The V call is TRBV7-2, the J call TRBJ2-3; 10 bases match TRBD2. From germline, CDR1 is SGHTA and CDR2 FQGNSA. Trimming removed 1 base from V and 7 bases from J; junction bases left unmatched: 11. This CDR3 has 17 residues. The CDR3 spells CASSLGGRSGGAYTQYF. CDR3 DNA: TGTGCCAGCAGCTTAGGAGGGCGGAGCGGGGGGGCCTATACGCAGTATTTT.

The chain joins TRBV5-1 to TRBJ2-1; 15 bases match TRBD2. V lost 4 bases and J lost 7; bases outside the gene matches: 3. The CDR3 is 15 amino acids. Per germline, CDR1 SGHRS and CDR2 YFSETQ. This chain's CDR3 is CASSGGTSGGNEQFF. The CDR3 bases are TGCGCCAGCAGCGGGGGGACTAGCGGGGGGAATGAGCAGTTCTTC.

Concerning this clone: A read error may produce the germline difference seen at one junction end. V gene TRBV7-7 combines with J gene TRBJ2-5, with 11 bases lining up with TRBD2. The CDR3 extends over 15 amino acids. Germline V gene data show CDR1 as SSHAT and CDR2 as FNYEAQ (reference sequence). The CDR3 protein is CASSLAGGDGETQYF. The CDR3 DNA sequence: TGTGCTAGCAGCTTAGCGGGAGGGGATGGGGAGACCCAGTACTTC.

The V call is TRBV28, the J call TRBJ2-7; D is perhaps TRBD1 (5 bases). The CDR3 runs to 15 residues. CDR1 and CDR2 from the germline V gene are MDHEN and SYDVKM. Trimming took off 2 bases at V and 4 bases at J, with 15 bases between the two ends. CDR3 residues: CASSLRWGALYEQYF. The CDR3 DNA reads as TGTGCCAGCAGTTTAAGGTGGGGCGCCTTATACGAGCAGTACTTC.

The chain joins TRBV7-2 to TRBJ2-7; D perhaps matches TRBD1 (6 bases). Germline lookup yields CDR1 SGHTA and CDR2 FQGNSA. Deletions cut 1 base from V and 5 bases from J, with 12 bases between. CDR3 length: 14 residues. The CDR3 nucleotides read TGTGCCAGCAGCTTAGGAGGTAGGGGGAACGAGCAGTACTTC. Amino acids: CASSLGGRGNEQYF. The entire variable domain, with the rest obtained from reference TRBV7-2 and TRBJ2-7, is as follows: GAGVSQSPSNKVTEKGKDVELRCDPISGHTALYWYRQSLGQGLEFLIYFQGNSAPDKSGLPSDRFSAERTGGSVSTLTIQRTQQEDSAVYLCASSLGGRGNEQYFGPGTRLTVT.

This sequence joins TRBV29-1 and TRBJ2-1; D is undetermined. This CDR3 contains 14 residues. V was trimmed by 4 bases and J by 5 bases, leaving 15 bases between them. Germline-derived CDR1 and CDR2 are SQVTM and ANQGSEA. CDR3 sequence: CSVVLVRLDNEQFF. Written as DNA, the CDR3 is TGCAGCGTTGTTTTAGTGCGGTTGGACAATGAGCAGTTCTTC.

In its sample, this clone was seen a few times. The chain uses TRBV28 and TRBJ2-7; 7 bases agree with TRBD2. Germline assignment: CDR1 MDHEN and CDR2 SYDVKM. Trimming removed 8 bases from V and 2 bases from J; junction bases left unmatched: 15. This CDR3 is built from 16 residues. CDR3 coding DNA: TGTGCCAGCTCGACTTGGGGGGGTCGGGGACCCTACGAGCAGTACTTC. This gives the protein CASSTWGGRGPYEQYF.